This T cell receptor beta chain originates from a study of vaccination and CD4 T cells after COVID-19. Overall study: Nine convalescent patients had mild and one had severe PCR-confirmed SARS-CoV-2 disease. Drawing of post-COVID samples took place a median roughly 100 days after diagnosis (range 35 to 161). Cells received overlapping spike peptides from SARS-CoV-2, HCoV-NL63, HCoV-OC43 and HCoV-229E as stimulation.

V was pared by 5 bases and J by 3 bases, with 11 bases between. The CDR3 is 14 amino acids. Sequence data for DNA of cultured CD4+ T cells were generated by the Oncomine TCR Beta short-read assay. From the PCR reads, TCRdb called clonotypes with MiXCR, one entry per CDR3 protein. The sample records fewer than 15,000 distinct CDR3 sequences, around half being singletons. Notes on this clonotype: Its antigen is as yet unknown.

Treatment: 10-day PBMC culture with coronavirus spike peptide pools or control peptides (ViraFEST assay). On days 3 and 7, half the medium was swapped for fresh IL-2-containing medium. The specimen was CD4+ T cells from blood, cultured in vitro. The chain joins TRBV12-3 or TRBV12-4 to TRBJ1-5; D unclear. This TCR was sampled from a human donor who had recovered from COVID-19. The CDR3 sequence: CASSPGVTNQPQHF. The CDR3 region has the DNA TGTGCCAGCAGTCCCGGCGTGACCAATCAGCCCCAGCATTTT.